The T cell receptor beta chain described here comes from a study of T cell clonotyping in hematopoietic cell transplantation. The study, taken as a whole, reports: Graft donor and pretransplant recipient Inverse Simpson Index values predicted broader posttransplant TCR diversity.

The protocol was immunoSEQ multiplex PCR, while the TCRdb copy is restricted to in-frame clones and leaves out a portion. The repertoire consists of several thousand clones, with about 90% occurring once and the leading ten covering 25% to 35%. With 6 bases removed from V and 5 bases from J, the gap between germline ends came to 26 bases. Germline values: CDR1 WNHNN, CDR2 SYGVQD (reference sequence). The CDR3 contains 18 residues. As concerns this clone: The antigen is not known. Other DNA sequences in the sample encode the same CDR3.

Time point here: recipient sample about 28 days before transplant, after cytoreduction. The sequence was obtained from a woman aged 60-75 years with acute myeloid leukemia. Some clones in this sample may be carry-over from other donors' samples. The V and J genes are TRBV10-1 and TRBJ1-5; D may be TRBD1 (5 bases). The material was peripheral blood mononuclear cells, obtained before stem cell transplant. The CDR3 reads CASSEEGRATDLHQPQHF. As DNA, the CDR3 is TGCGCCAGCAGCGAGGAAGGCAGGGCGACGGATCTTCATCAGCCCCAGCATTTT.